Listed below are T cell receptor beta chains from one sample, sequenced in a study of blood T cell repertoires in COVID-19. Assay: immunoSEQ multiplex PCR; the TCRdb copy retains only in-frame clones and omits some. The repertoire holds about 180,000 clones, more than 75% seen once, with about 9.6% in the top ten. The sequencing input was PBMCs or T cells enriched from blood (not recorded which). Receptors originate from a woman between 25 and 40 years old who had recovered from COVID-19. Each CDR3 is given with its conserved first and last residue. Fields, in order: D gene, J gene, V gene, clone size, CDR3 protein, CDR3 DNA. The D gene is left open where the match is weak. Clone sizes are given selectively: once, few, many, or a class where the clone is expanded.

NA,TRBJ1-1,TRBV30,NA,CAWSDYGQNTEAFF,TGTGCCTGGAGCGATTATGGACAGAACACTGAAGCTTTCTTT
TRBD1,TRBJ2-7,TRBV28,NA,CASSPGTGRVHEQYF,TGTGCCAGCAGTCCAGGGACAGGGAGGGTCCACGAGCAGTACTTC
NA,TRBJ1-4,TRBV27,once,CASSPYRDFKLFF,TGTGCCAGCAGTCCGTACCGGGACTTCAAACTGTTTTTT
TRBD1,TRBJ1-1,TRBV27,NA,CASSPIPRTGGYTEAFF,TGTGCCAGCAGTCCGATCCCCCGGACAGGGGGATACACTGAAGCTTTCTTT
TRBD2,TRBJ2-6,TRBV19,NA,CASSSSGRAFGANVLTF,TGTGCCAGTAGTTCTAGCGGGAGGGCCTTTGGGGCCAACGTCCTGACTTTC
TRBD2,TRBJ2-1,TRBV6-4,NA,CASSSTSGRGEQFF,TGTGCCAGCAGCTCGACTAGCGGGAGGGGTGAGCAGTTCTTC
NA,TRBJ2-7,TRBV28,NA,CASSQGTSYEQYF,TGTGCCAGCAGCCAGGGTACCTCCTACGAGCAGTACTTC
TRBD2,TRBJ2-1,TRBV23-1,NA,CASRETSHSSYNEQFF,TGCGCCAGTAGGGAGACTAGCCACAGCTCCTACAATGAGCAGTTCTTC
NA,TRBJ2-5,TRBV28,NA,CASSVPQGRETQYF,TGTGCCAGCAGTGTACCCCAGGGTCGGGAGACCCAGTACTTC
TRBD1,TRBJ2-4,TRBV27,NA,CASSSGGWNIQYF,TGTGCCAGCAGTTCAGGGGGCTGGAACATTCAGTACTTC